The rows below give T cell receptor beta chains drawn from one sample of a study of T cells in Graves' hyperthyroidism and ophthalmopathy. TCRdb re-called the multiplex PCR reads with MiXCR, one entry per CDR3 protein. The repertoire holds 190,000 or so distinct CDR3 sequences, with around 18% as singletons. Sequencing used blood. These receptors were obtained from a man in his forties with Graves' hyperthyroidism. The CDR3 runs from the conserved cysteine through the conserved F or W. Fields, in order: V gene, clone size, J gene, D gene, CDR3 DNA, CDR3 protein. D genes are given only for firm matches. Only some rows state a clone size, as once, few, many or a class for expanded clones.

V gene: TRBV6-1
clone size: many
J gene: TRBJ2-2
D gene: TRBD1
CDR3 DNA: TGTGCCAGCAGGGACAGGTCCGACGGGGAGCTGTTTTTT
CDR3 protein: CASRDRSDGELFF

V gene: TRBV6-2/TRBV6-3
clone size: -
J gene: TRBJ1-5
D gene: TRBD1
CDR3 DNA: TGTGCCAGCACCCCAGGGGGTGGGCAGCCCCAGCATTTT
CDR3 protein: CASTPGGGQPQHF

V gene: TRBV7-8
clone size: many
J gene: TRBJ1-5
D gene: -
CDR3 DNA: TGTGCCAGCAGCGGGTCAGAACGGGGGCAGCCCCAGCATTTT
CDR3 protein: CASSGSERGQPQHF

V gene: TRBV3-1
clone size: many
J gene: TRBJ1-2
D gene: -
CDR3 DNA: TGTGCCAGCAGCTTACAAGCCGGGACAAGCTATGGCTACACCTTC
CDR3 protein: CASSLQAGTSYGYTF

V gene: TRBV2
clone size: many
J gene: TRBJ1-2
D gene: TRBD1
CDR3 DNA: TGTGCCAGCAGGGGGGACAGGGTAATGGATGGCTACACCTTC
CDR3 protein: CASRGDRVMDGYTF

V gene: TRBV5-1
clone size: many
J gene: TRBJ2-3
D gene: -
CDR3 DNA: TGCGCCAGCAGACAGGATCCTGGGACAGATACGCAGTATTTT
CDR3 protein: CASRQDPGTDTQYF

V gene: TRBV2
clone size: many
J gene: TRBJ2-7
D gene: -
CDR3 DNA: TGTGCCGGCGGGGAGAGCTCCTACGAGCAGTACTTC
CDR3 protein: CAGGESSYEQYF

V gene: TRBV6-1
clone size: many
J gene: TRBJ2-1
D gene: TRBD1
CDR3 DNA: TGTGCCAGCAGTTACACCGACAGGGGCAATGAGCAGTTCTTC
CDR3 protein: CASSYTDRGNEQFF

V gene: TRBV6-6
clone size: -
J gene: TRBJ1-5
D gene: -
CDR3 DNA: TGTGCCAGCCGTCAGGGCGTGGGCAATCAGCCCCAGCATTTT
CDR3 protein: CASRQGVGNQPQHF

V gene: TRBV4-2
clone size: -
J gene: TRBJ2-5
D gene: -
CDR3 DNA: TGTGCCAGCAGCCACACCGACGATATAGGAGGGGAGACCCAGTACTTC
CDR3 protein: CASSHTDDIGGETQYF

V gene: TRBV6-6
clone size: many
J gene: TRBJ2-7
D gene: TRBD2
CDR3 DNA: TGTGCCAGCAGTTACCCGGCTAGCGGACCCCTCGGCGCCTACGAGCAGTACTTC
CDR3 protein: CASSYPASGPLGAYEQYF

V gene: TRBV9
clone size: -
J gene: TRBJ2-7
D gene: TRBD2
CDR3 DNA: TGTGCCAGCAGCGCCCAGGCATCGGGGAGGGTCTACGAGCAGTACTTC
CDR3 protein: CASSAQASGRVYEQYF

V gene: TRBV18
clone size: -
J gene: TRBJ1-1
D gene: TRBD1
CDR3 DNA: TGTGCCAGCTCACCAGGAGGCCGAATAGCAGGGGGCACTGAAGCTTTCTTT
CDR3 protein: CASSPGGRIAGGTEAFF

V gene: TRBV30
clone size: many
J gene: TRBJ2-7
D gene: TRBD1
CDR3 DNA: TGTGCCTGTTACAGGGGTGGCGAGCAGTACTTC
CDR3 protein: CACYRGGEQYF